These T cell receptor beta chains were read from a single sample in a study of blood T cell repertoires in COVID-19. The repertoire was sequenced with immunoSEQ multiplex PCR; TCRdb's copy has only in-frame clones and lacks some. The sample holds around 110,000 clones, over 65% seen once. Sequenced sample: peripheral blood. The receptors stem from a man younger than 45 with acute or convalescent COVID-19. CDR3s include the opening cysteine and the closing phenylalanine or tryptophan. A D gene is named only where the DNA matches it firmly. Size values are once, few and many counts, or a class for expanded clones, and some rows have none.

clone size: once; D gene: TRBD1; J gene: TRBJ1-2; V gene: TRBV3-1/TRBV3-2; CDR3 DNA: TGTGCCAGCAGCCAAGATAGGACAGGACGCTACACCTTC; CDR3 protein: CASSQDRTGRYTF
clone size: NA; D gene: NA; J gene: TRBJ1-2; V gene: TRBV12-3/TRBV12-4; CDR3 DNA: TGTGCCAGCATGCTAAATGAGGCTTATGGCTACACCTTC; CDR3 protein: CASMLNEAYGYTF
clone size: NA; D gene: NA; J gene: TRBJ2-7; V gene: TRBV30; CDR3 DNA: TGTGCCTGGAGTATTACGAGCTACTACGAGCAGTACTTC; CDR3 protein: CAWSITSYYEQYF
clone size: NA; D gene: TRBD1; J gene: TRBJ2-3; V gene: TRBV14; CDR3 DNA: TGTGCCAGCAGCCAAGTTAGGGGGCCAGGTACGCAGTATTTT; CDR3 protein: CASSQVRGPGTQYF
clone size: NA; D gene: TRBD1; J gene: TRBJ1-4; V gene: TRBV18; CDR3 DNA: TGTGCCAGCTCACCAGTAGGCGGACAGGGTTCGGCTAATGAAAAACTGTTTTTT; CDR3 protein: CASSPVGGQGSANEKLFF
clone size: NA; D gene: TRBD1; J gene: TRBJ1-2; V gene: TRBV4-2; CDR3 DNA: TGTGCCAGCAGCCAAGACGGCGGGCCAGGGGGTGTTAGGCCTAACTATGGCTACACCTTC; CDR3 protein: CASSQDGGPGGVRPNYGYTF
clone size: NA; D gene: TRBD1; J gene: TRBJ1-6; V gene: TRBV27; CDR3 DNA: TGTGCCAGCAGTTCGGGACAGGGGTCTTCACCCCTCCACTTT; CDR3 protein: CASSSGQGSSPLHF
clone size: NA; D gene: NA; J gene: TRBJ2-3; V gene: TRBV25-1; CDR3 DNA: TGTGCCAGCAGTGAACTGGGGGGGCCAGATACGCAGTATTTT; CDR3 protein: CASSELGGPDTQYF
clone size: NA; D gene: NA; J gene: TRBJ1-5; V gene: TRBV2; CDR3 DNA: TGTGCCAGCAGTGATAGGGGTTTGCAGCCCCAGCATTTT; CDR3 protein: CASSDRGLQPQHF
clone size: once; D gene: NA; J gene: TRBJ1-1; V gene: TRBV7-6; CDR3 DNA: TGTGCCAGCAGCTCGACAGGACTGAACACTGAAGCTTTCTTT; CDR3 protein: CASSSTGLNTEAFF
clone size: NA; D gene: TRBD2; J gene: TRBJ2-7; V gene: TRBV7-2; CDR3 DNA: TGTGCCAGCAGTTGGCGGACTAGCGGGCGCTACGAGCAGTACTTC; CDR3 protein: CASSWRTSGRYEQYF
clone size: NA; D gene: NA; J gene: TRBJ2-3; V gene: TRBV11-3; CDR3 DNA: TGTGCCAGCAGCACAGGTAGGGCGGATACGCAGTATTTT; CDR3 protein: CASSTGRADTQYF
clone size: NA; D gene: TRBD1; J gene: TRBJ2-7; V gene: TRBV18; CDR3 DNA: TGTGCCAGCTCACCACAGACGGGACAGGTAGAGCAGTACTTC; CDR3 protein: CASSPQTGQVEQYF
clone size: NA; D gene: TRBD1; J gene: TRBJ1-2; V gene: TRBV7-2; CDR3 DNA: TGTGCCAGCAGCTTAGGGACAGGGGACTATGGCTACACCTTC; CDR3 protein: CASSLGTGDYGYTF
clone size: NA; D gene: NA; J gene: TRBJ1-1; V gene: TRBV6-5; CDR3 DNA: TGTGCCAGCAGTTTCCCGGGGTTGTCTGAAGCTTTCTTT; CDR3 protein: CASSFPGLSEAFF
clone size: NA; D gene: TRBD1; J gene: TRBJ1-2; V gene: TRBV9; CDR3 DNA: TGTGCCAGCAGCCCGGGACAGGGGGTCTATGGCTACACCTTC; CDR3 protein: CASSPGQGVYGYTF
clone size: NA; D gene: TRBD2; J gene: TRBJ2-1; V gene: TRBV27; CDR3 DNA: TGTGCCAGCAGTTTAGGCGCGGGAGGCGGCTACAATGAGCAGTTCTTC; CDR3 protein: CASSLGAGGGYNEQFF
clone size: NA; D gene: NA; J gene: TRBJ1-5; V gene: TRBV15; CDR3 DNA: TGTGCCACCAGCAGAGATCGGGGGAAAGCCCAGCATTTT; CDR3 protein: CATSRDRGKAQHF